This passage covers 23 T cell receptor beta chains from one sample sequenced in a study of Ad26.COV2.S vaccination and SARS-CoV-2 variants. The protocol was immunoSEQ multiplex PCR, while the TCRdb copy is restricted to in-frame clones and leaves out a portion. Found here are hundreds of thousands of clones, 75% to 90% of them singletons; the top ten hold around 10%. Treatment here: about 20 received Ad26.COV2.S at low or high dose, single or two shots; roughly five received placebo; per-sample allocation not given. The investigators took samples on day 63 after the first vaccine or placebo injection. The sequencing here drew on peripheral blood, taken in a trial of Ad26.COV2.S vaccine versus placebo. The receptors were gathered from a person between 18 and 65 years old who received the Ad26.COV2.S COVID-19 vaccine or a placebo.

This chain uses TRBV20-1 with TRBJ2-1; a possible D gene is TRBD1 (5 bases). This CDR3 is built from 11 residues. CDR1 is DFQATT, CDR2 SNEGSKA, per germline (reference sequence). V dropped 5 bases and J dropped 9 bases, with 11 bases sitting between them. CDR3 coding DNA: TGCAGTGCTGAAGATCAGGGTGAGCAGTTCTTC. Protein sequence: CSAEDQGEQFF.

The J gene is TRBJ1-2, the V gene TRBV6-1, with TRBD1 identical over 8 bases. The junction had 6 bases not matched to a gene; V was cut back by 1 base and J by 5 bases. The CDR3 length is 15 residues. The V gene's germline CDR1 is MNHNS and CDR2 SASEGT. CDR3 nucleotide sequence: TGTGCCAGCAGTGAAGACAGGGGGGGAACTTATGGCTACACCTTC. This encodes CASSEDRGGTYGYTF.

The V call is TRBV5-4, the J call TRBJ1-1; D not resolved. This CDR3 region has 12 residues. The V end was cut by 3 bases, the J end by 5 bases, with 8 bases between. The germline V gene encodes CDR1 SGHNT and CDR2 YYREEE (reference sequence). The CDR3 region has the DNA TGTGCCAGCAGCTCCCCTCGGACTGAAGCTTTCTTT. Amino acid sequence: CASSSPRTEAFF. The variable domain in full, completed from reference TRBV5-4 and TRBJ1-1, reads ETGVTQSPTHLIKTRGQQVTLRCSSQSGHNTVSWYQQALGQGPQFIFQYYREEENGRGNFPPRFSGLQFPNYSSELNVNALELDDSALYLCASSSPRTEAFFGQGTRLTVV.

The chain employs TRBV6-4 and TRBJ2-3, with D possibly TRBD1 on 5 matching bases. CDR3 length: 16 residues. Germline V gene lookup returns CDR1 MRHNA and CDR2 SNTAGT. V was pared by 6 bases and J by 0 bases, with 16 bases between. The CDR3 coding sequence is TGTGCCAGCAGCCCCGGAAGTGGGGCTAGCACAGATACGCAGTATTTT. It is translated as CASSPGSGASTDTQYF.

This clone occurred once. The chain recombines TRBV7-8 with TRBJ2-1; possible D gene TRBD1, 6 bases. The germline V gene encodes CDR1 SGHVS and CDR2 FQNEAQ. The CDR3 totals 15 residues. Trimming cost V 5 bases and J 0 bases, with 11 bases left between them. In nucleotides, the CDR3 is TGTGCCAGCAGCCGAGGGGGAAGCTCCTACAATGAGCAGTTCTTC. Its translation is CASSRGGSSYNEQFF.

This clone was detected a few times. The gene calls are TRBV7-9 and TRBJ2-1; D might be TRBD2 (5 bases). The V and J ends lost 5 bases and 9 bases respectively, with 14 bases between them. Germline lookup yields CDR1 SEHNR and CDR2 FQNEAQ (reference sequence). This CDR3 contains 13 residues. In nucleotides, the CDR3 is TGTGCCAGCAGCGACTCGGGCGGGTCTGAGCAGTTCTTC. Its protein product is CASSDSGGSEQFF. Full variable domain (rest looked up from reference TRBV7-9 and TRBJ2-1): DTGVSQNPRHKITKRGQNVTFRCDPISEHNRLYWYRQTLGQGPEFLTYFQNEAQLEKSRLLSDRFSAERPKGSFSTLEIQRTEQGDSAMYLCASSDSGGSEQFFGPGTRLTVL.

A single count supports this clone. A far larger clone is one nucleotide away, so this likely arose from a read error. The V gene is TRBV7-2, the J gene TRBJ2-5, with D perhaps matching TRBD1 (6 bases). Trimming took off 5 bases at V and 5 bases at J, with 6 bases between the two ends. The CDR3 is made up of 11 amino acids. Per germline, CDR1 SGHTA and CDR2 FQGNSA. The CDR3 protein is CASSRGETQYF. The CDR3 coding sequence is TGTGCCAGCAGCAGGGGGGAGACCCAGTACTTC.

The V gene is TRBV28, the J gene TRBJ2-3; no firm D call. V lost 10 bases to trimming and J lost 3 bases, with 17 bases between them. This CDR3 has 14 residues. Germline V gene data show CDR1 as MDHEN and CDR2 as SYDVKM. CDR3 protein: CATLPASRTDTQYF. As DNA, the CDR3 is TGTGCCACGCTGCCGGCGAGCCGAACAGATACGCAGTATTTT.

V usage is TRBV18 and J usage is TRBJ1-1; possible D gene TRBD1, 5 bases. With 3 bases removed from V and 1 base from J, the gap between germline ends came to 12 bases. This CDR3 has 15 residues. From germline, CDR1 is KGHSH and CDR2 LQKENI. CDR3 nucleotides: TGTGCCAGCTCACCTCCCAGGGTGGGGAACACTGAAGCTTTCTTT. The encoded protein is CASSPPRVGNTEAFF.

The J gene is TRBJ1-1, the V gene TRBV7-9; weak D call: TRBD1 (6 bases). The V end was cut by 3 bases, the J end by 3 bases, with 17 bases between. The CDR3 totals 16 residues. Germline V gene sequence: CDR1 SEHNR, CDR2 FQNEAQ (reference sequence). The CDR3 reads CASSFATGLGDTEAFF. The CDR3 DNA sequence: TGTGCCAGCAGCTTTGCGACAGGCCTGGGGGACACTGAAGCTTTCTTT.

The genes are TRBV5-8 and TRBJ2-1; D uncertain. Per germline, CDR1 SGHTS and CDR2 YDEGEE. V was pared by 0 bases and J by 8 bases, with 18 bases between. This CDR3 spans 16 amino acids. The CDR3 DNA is TGTGCCAGCAGCTTGGCCGAACGGCAGTTGATGGATGAGCAGTTCTTC. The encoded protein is CASSLAERQLMDEQFF.

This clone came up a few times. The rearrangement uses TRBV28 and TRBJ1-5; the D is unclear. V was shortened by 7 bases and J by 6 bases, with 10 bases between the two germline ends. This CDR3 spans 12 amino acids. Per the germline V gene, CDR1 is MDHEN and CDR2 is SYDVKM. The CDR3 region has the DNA TGTGCCAGCATGGTAGGGTCTCAGCCCCAGCATTTT. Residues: CASMVGSQPQHF.

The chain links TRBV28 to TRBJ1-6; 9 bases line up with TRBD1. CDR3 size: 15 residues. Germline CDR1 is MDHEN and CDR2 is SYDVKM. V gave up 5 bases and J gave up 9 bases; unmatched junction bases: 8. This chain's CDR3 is CASSQNRGRSSPLHF. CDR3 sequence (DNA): TGTGCCAGCAGTCAAAACAGGGGGCGTTCTTCACCCCTCCACTTT.

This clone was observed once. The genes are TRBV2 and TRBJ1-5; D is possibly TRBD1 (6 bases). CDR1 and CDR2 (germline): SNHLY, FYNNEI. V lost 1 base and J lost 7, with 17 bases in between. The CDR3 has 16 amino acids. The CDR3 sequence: CASSEGRQGKRQPQHF. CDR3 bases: TGTGCCAGCAGTGAAGGGCGGCAGGGGAAAAGGCAGCCCCAGCATTTT.

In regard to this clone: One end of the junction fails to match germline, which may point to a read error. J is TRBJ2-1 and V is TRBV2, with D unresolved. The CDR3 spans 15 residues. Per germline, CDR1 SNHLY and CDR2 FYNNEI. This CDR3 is CASSKAIQGYNEQFF. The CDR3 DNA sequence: TGTGCCAGCAGTAAAGCGATCCAAGGCTACAATGAGCAGTTCTTC.

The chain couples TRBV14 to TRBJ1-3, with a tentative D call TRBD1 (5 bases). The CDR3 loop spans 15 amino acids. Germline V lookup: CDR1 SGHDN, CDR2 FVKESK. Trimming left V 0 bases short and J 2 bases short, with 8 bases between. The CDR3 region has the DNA TGTGCCAGCAGCCAAGATCGGGGACCTGGAAACACCATATATTTT. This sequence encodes CASSQDRGPGNTIYF.

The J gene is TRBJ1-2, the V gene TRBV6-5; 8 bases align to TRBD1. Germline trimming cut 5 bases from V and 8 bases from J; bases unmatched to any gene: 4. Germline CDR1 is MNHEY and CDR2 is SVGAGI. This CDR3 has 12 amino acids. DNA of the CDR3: TGTGCCAGCAGTCAGACAGGGGAGGGCTACACCTTC. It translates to CASSQTGEGYTF.

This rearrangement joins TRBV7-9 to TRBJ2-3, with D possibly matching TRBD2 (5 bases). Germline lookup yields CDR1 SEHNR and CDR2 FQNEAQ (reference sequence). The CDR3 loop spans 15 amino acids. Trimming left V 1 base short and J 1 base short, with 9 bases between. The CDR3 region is CASSLGGLGTDTQYF. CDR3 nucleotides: TGTGCCAGCAGCTTAGGAGGGCTGGGCACAGATACGCAGTATTTT.

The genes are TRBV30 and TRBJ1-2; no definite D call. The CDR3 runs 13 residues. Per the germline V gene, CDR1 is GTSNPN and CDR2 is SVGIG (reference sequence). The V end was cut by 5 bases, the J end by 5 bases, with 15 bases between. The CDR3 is CAWGSSLWYGYTF. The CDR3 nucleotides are TGTGCCTGGGGGAGTAGTTTATGGTATGGCTACACCTTC.

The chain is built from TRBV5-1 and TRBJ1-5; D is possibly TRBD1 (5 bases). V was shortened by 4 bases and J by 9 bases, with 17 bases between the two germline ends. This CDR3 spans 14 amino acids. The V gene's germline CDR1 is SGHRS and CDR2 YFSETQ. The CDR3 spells CASSPSGDGGPQHF. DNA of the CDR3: TGCGCCAGCAGCCCGTCGGGGGATGGGGGGCCCCAGCATTTT.

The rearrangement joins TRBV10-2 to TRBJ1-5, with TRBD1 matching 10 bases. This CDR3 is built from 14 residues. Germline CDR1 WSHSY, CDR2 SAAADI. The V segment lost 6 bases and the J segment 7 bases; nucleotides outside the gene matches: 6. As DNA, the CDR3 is TGCGCCAGCAGAGGGACAGGGGCGGCCCAGCCCCAGCATTTT. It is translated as CASRGTGAAQPQHF.

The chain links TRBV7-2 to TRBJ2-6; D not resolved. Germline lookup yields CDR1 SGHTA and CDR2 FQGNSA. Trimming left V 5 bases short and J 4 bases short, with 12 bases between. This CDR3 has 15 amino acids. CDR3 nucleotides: TGTGCCAGCAGCCCCCGTTGGCGCGGGGCCAACGTCCTGACTTTC. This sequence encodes CASSPRWRGANVLTF.

CDR3 region: CASSVAASGRAWQETQYF. CDR3 DNA: TGTGCCAGCAGCGTAGCTGCTAGCGGGAGGGCCTGGCAAGAGACCCAGTACTTC. The genes are TRBV9 and TRBJ2-5; 12 bases map to TRBD2. The V gene end was trimmed by 0 bases and the J gene end by 2 bases; junction bases not matched to a gene: 8. The CDR3 has 18 residues. The V gene's germline CDR1 is SGDLS and CDR2 YYNGEE. The variable domain in full, completed from reference TRBV9 and TRBJ2-5, reads DSGVTQTPKHLITATGQRVTLRCSPRSGDLSVYWYQQSLDQGLQFLIQYYNGEERAKGNILERFSAQQFPDLHSELNLSSLELGDSALYFCASSVAASGRAWQETQYFGPGTRLLVL.